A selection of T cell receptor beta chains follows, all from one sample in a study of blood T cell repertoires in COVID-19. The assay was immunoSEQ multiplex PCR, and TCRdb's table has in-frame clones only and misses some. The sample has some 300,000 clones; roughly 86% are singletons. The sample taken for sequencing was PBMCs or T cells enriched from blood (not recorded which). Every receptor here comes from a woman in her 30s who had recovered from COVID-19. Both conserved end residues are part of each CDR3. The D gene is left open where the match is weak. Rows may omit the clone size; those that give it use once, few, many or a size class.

CSASRSDRAPYEQYF | TGCAGTGCTAGTCGCTCCGACAGGGCACCCTACGAGCAGTACTTC | TRBD1 | TRBJ2-7 | TRBV20-1 | .
CASSESPATLPYNEQFF | TGTGCCAGCAGTGAGAGTCCCGCAACTCTCCCGTACAATGAGCAGTTCTTC | . | TRBJ2-1 | TRBV6-1 | .
CASSLRKGGYNEQFF | TGTGCCAGCAGCTTAAGAAAAGGCGGGTACAATGAGCAGTTCTTC | . | TRBJ2-1 | TRBV7-9 | .
CASSKSREESGELFF | TGTGCCAGCAGCAAATCCCGGGAGGAATCCGGGGAGCTGTTTTTT | . | TRBJ2-2 | TRBV21-1 | .
CASSVTLRGLEGYTF | TGTGCCAGCAGCGTAACCCTCAGGGGGCTCGAGGGCTACACCTTC | TRBD1 | TRBJ1-2 | TRBV9 | .
CASHILPGTNTGELFF | TGCGCCAGTCATATCCTACCGGGTACGAACACCGGGGAGCTGTTTTTT | . | TRBJ2-2 | TRBV5-1 | .
CASSLSAGGSPLHF | TGTGCCAGCAGCTTATCCGCCGGGGGTTCACCCCTCCACTTT | . | TRBJ1-6 | TRBV7-3 | once
CASSLGQGYTEAFF | TGTGCCAGCAGCTTGGGCCAGGGGTACACTGAAGCTTTCTTT | . | TRBJ1-1 | TRBV5-6 | .
CASSIGTGGRLTYGYTF | TGTGCCAGCAGCATCGGGACAGGGGGCCGGTTAACCTATGGCTACACCTTC | TRBD1 | TRBJ1-2 | TRBV9 | .
CSVVSRTVAFF | TGCAGCGTTGTTAGTAGGACTGTGGCTTTCTTT | . | TRBJ1-1 | TRBV29-1 | .
CAWNFWLAREETQYF | TGTGCCTGGAATTTTTGGCTAGCGCGGGAGGAGACCCAGTACTTC | TRBD2 | TRBJ2-5 | TRBV30 | .
CASSRSSGGPSETQYF | TGTGCCAGCAGCAGGAGTTCGGGGGGGCCTTCAGAGACCCAGTACTTC | TRBD2 | TRBJ2-5 | TRBV7-6 | .
CASSPSGQPVVVGQYF | TGTGCCAGCAGCCCGTCAGGACAGCCGGTGGTGGTGGGGCAGTACTTC | . | TRBJ2-7 | TRBV3-1/TRBV3-2 | .
CASSPGTSGRGNEQFF | TGTGCCAGCAGCCCGGGGACTAGCGGTAGGGGGAATGAGCAGTTCTTC | TRBD2 | TRBJ2-1 | TRBV7-9 | .
CASSPGGGKLAKNIQYF | TGTGCCAGTAGTCCGGGGGGAGGCAAACTAGCCAAAAACATTCAGTACTTC | TRBD2 | TRBJ2-4 | TRBV19 | .
CASSYSLGTSGGEQFF | TGTGCCAGCAGTTACTCGCTGGGGACTAGCGGGGGTGAGCAGTTCTTC | TRBD2 | TRBJ2-1 | TRBV6-5 | .
CASSESPSSEQYF | TGTGCCAGCAGTGAATCCCCTTCGAGTGAGCAGTACTTC | . | TRBJ2-7 | TRBV6-1 | few
CATSEARGLGYGYTF | TGTGCCACCAGTGAAGCCAGGGGGCTCGGCTATGGCTACACCTTC | TRBD1 | TRBJ1-2 | TRBV24-1 | .
CASSEYETGATRSPLHF | TGTGCCAGCAGTGAATATGAGACAGGGGCGACAAGGTCACCCCTCCACTTT | TRBD1 | TRBJ1-6 | TRBV2 | .
CASSVGVGGVETQYF | TGTGCCAGCAGCGTAGGAGTCGGAGGGGTAGAGACCCAGTACTTC | . | TRBJ2-5 | TRBV9 | .
CASIGLAGDEQYF | TGTGCCTCTATCGGACTAGCGGGAGACGAGCAGTACTTC | TRBD2 | TRBJ2-7 | TRBV30 | .
CASSTHYELAGDLRIGELFF | TGTGCCAGCAGCACCCATTACGAACTAGCGGGAGACCTCAGGATCGGGGAGCTGTTTTTT | TRBD2 | TRBJ2-2 | TRBV9 | .
CASARGAGTEAFF | TGTGCCAGCGCGCGGGGGGCCGGAACTGAAGCTTTCTTT | . | TRBJ1-1 | TRBV7-6 | .
CASMRGGALTYEQYF | TGTGCCAGCATGAGGGGCGGGGCTTTAACCTACGAGCAGTACTTC | . | TRBJ2-7 | TRBV28 | few
CASSPGQGGHEQFF | TGTGCCAGCAGTCCTGGACAGGGTGGACATGAGCAGTTCTTC | TRBD1 | TRBJ2-1 | TRBV13 | few
CASSVVERMNTEAFF | TGTGCCAGCAGCGTAGTGGAGAGGATGAACACTGAAGCTTTCTTT | . | TRBJ1-1 | TRBV9 | .
CASSVFSGGETQYF | TGTGCCAGCAGCGTATTTAGCGGGGGAGAGACCCAGTACTTC | TRBD2 | TRBJ2-5 | TRBV9 | .
CASSLEPTTTDTQYF | TGTGCCAGCAGCTTAGAACCTACTACCACAGATACGCAGTATTTT | . | TRBJ2-3 | TRBV11-2 | .
CASSFHQGVVDYGYTF | TGTGCCAGCAGCTTCCATCAGGGGGTAGTTGACTATGGCTACACCTTC | TRBD1 | TRBJ1-2 | TRBV7-9 | few
CASSFRTGGATGANVLTF | TGTGCCAGTAGTTTCCGGACAGGGGGCGCTACCGGGGCCAACGTCCTGACTTTC | TRBD1 | TRBJ2-6 | TRBV19 | .
CAVAGSVSNEQFF | TGTGCCGTCGCCGGTAGTGTTAGCAATGAGCAGTTCTTC | . | TRBJ2-1 | TRBV24-1 | once
CASSEAPGETQYF | TGTGCCAGCAGTGAAGCGCCGGGAGAGACCCAGTACTTC | . | TRBJ2-5 | TRBV2 | .
CASSPPSGALNYGYTF | TGTGCCAGCTCACCACCGTCAGGGGCCCTTAACTATGGCTACACCTTC | . | TRBJ1-2 | TRBV18 | .
CASRGDRVTNEQYF | TGTGCCAGCAGAGGGGACAGGGTCACTAACGAGCAGTACTTC | TRBD1 | TRBJ2-7 | TRBV6-5 | .
CASSLRGWSDTQYF | TGTGCCAGCAGTTTAAGGGGTTGGTCAGATACGCAGTATTTT | . | TRBJ2-3 | TRBV28 | .
CASSYLSGTQYF | TGTGCCAGCAGCTATTTAAGCGGTACGCAGTATTTT | . | TRBJ2-3 | TRBV11-3 | .
CASSTGYTEAFF | TGTGCCAGCAGTACAGGGTACACTGAAGCTTTCTTT | . | TRBJ1-1 | TRBV6-2/TRBV6-3 | .
CASSRQIGYEQYF | TGTGCCAGCAGCCGACAGATAGGCTACGAGCAGTACTTC | . | TRBJ2-7 | TRBV7-9 | .
CASSLEAGREQYF | TGCGCCAGCAGCTTGGAGGCGGGGAGAGAGCAGTACTTC | . | TRBJ2-7 | TRBV5-1 | .
CASSIWGESNQPQHF | TGTGCCAGTAGTATATGGGGGGAGAGCAATCAGCCCCAGCATTTT | . | TRBJ1-5 | TRBV19 | .
CASSAHPGTGESYGYTF | TGTGCCAGCAGCGCCCATCCCGGGACAGGAGAATCCTATGGCTACACCTTC | TRBD1 | TRBJ1-2 | TRBV9 | .
CASQTSSETQYF | TGTGCCAGCCAGACTAGCTCGGAGACCCAGTACTTC | TRBD2 | TRBJ2-5 | TRBV2 | few
CASSDLKASGVNIQYF | TGTGCCAGCAGTGACCTCAAGGCCTCGGGTGTAAACATTCAGTACTTC | . | TRBJ2-4 | TRBV25-1 | .
CASSLTVRYTF | TGCGCCAGCAGCTTGACGGTGCGCTACACCTTC | . | TRBJ1-2 | TRBV5-1 | .
CASSLIGAPNSPLHF | TGTGCCAGCAGTTTAATTGGGGCCCCTAATTCACCCCTCCACTTT | . | TRBJ1-6 | TRBV27 | .
CASSYSFRGGYGYTF | TGTGCCAGCAGTTACTCGTTCAGGGGTGGCTATGGCTACACCTTC | . | TRBJ1-2 | TRBV6-5 | .
CASSLGQGLAGSYEQYF | TGTGCCAGCAGCTTGGGACAGGGACTAGCGGGCTCCTACGAGCAGTACTTC | TRBD2 | TRBJ2-7 | TRBV7-6 | once
CASSFRREGTEAFF | TGTGCCAGCAGTTTCCGCAGGGAAGGCACTGAAGCTTTCTTT | . | TRBJ1-1 | TRBV28 | .
CASSPGQGFYNEQFF | TGTGCCAGTAGTCCCGGACAGGGATTTTACAATGAGCAGTTCTTC | TRBD1 | TRBJ2-1 | TRBV19 | .
CASSIFVGQGVGNEQFF | TGTGCCAGTAGTATCTTCGTCGGACAGGGTGTGGGCAATGAGCAGTTCTTC | TRBD1 | TRBJ2-1 | TRBV19 | .
CASSHRDRKETQYF | TGTGCCAGCAGCCATAGGGACAGAAAAGAGACCCAGTACTTC | TRBD1 | TRBJ2-5 | TRBV3-1/TRBV3-2 | .